A selection of T cell receptor beta chains follows, all from one sample in a study of blood T cells in healthy people across ages. TCRdb analysed the 5' RACE reads with MiXCR anew, one entry per CDR3 protein. The sample lists around 1,500,000 distinct CDR3 sequences, approximately 42% seen once, with roughly 7.9% in the top ten. Input material: blood. Receptor source: a woman younger than 35 in good health. Both conserved end residues are part of each CDR3. Each record gives: clone size, D gene, J gene, V gene, CDR3 protein, CDR3 DNA. The D gene is left open where the match is weak. Some rows mark clone size as missing; the rest say once, few, many or name a class of expanded clone.

- | - | TRBJ2-3 | TRBV5-1 | CASSLEDSRTQYF | TGCGCCAGCAGCTTGGAGGATTCTCGTACGCAGTATTTT
- | - | TRBJ1-5 | TRBV7-8 | CASSLGYNQPQHF | TGTGCCAGCAGCTTGGGGTACAATCAGCCCCAGCATTTT
- | TRBD1 | TRBJ1-6 | TRBV29-1 | CSVQGASNSPLHF | TGCAGCGTACAGGGGGCCAGTAATTCACCCCTCCACTTT
- | - | TRBJ1-1 | TRBV11-3 | CASSLGTGSGTEAFF | TGTGCCAGCAGCTTAGGCACCGGATCTGGGACTGAAGCTTTCTTT
- | - | TRBJ1-2 | TRBV29-1 | CSDKTGSVFTF | TGCAGCGATAAGACAGGTTCGGTGTTCACCTTC
few | - | TRBJ1-2 | TRBV15 | CATSRDQELRYTF | TGTGCCACCAGCAGGGACCAAGAATTACGCTACACCTTC
few | TRBD1 | TRBJ1-2 | TRBV12-3/TRBV12-4 | CASSLTGTGGGGYTF | TGTGCCAGCAGTTTAACCGGGACAGGGGGCGGCGGCTACACCTTC
- | - | TRBJ2-7 | TRBV7-6 | CASSSGRVYEQYF | TGTGCCAGCAGCTCCGGCAGGGTTTACGAGCAGTACTTC
- | TRBD1 | TRBJ2-7 | TRBV12-3/TRBV12-4 | CASTRQGRTYEQYF | TGTGCCAGCACCCGACAGGGGCGGACCTACGAGCAGTACTTC
- | TRBD1 | TRBJ1-1 | TRBV29-1 | CSVEVTGQGSEAFF | TGCAGCGTTGAAGTCACTGGACAGGGGTCTGAAGCTTTCTTT
- | TRBD1 | TRBJ1-5 | TRBV11-2 | CASSFDRDQPQHF | TGTGCCAGCAGCTTCGACAGGGACCAGCCCCAGCATTTT
- | TRBD2 | TRBJ2-1 | TRBV5-1 | CASSLVSSGNVEQFF | TGCGCCAGCAGCTTGGTATCTAGCGGGAACGTTGAGCAGTTCTTC
many | TRBD2 | TRBJ2-1 | TRBV6-6 | CASSYSPPAGIYNEQFF | TGTGCCAGCAGTTACTCCCCCCCAGCGGGAATCTACAATGAGCAGTTCTTC
once | TRBD2 | TRBJ2-4 | TRBV12-3/TRBV12-4 | CASSFLGLADEQYF | TGTGCCAGCAGTTTCTTAGGACTAGCGGATGAGCAGTACTTC
few | TRBD1 | TRBJ1-6 | TRBV20-1 | CSAFFRDRVSPLHF | TGCAGTGCCTTTTTTAGGGACAGGGTCTCACCCCTCCACTTT
- | - | TRBJ1-1 | TRBV5-1 | CASSKSGEAFF | TGCGCCAGCAGCAAATCAGGTGAAGCTTTCTTT
- | - | TRBJ2-1 | TRBV2 | CASSRSAGNEQFF | TGTGCCAGCAGTAGGTCCGCTGGAAATGAGCAGTTCTTC
- | TRBD2 | TRBJ2-1 | TRBV3-1 | CASSPPGLANNEQFF | TGTGCCAGCAGCCCCCCGGGACTAGCGAACAATGAGCAGTTCTTC
few | - | TRBJ1-1 | TRBV27 | CASSPTPTGPDEAFF | TGTGCCAGCAGTCCCACCCCGACAGGACCCGATGAAGCTTTCTTT
- | TRBD1 | TRBJ2-3 | TRBV5-1 | CASSLGTGRTGTDTQYF | TGCGCCAGCAGCTTGGGGACAGGGCGCACGGGGACAGATACGCAGTATTTT
- | TRBD1 | TRBJ2-7 | TRBV6-6 | CASSPLGTGSSYEQYF | TGTGCCAGCAGTCCCCTTGGGACAGGGAGCTCCTACGAGCAGTACTTC
many | TRBD1 | TRBJ2-1 | TRBV27 | CASRKGQGSNNEQFF | TGTGCCAGCAGAAAGGGACAGGGGTCGAACAATGAGCAGTTCTTC
- | - | TRBJ2-5 | TRBV10-3 | CAISESRSETQYF | TGTGCCATCAGTGAGTCGAGGTCTGAGACCCAGTACTTC
few | TRBD1 | TRBJ1-4 | TRBV4-1 | CASSQGQLNEKLFF | TGTGCCAGCAGCCAGGGACAGCTTAATGAAAAACTGTTTTTT
- | - | TRBJ2-5 | TRBV20-1 | CSAKPRDWPEETQYF | TGCAGTGCTAAACCTAGGGATTGGCCTGAAGAGACCCAGTACTTC
- | - | TRBJ1-5 | TRBV28 | CASNSGANQPQHF | TGTGCCAGCAATTCGGGGGCGAATCAGCCCCAGCATTTT
- | - | TRBJ2-3 | TRBV9 | CASSVGGGGAVGDTQYF | TGTGCCAGCAGCGTAGGAGGAGGGGGGGCGGTTGGAGATACGCAGTATTTT
- | - | TRBJ2-1 | TRBV2 | CASSEGRQYNEQFF | TGTGCCAGCAGTGAAGGTCGGCAATACAATGAGCAGTTCTTC
- | - | TRBJ2-7 | TRBV14 | CASSQGSSGATYEQYF | TGTGCCAGCAGCCAAGGATCAAGTGGTGCTACCTACGAGCAGTACTTC
few | TRBD2 | TRBJ2-1 | TRBV7-2 | CASSTDWTSPREQFF | TGTGCCAGCAGCACAGACTGGACTAGCCCCCGGGAGCAGTTCTTC
- | TRBD2 | TRBJ2-7 | TRBV6-5 | CASSGLAAYNEQYF | TGTGCCAGCAGTGGACTAGCGGCCTACAATGAGCAGTACTTC
- | - | TRBJ2-7 | TRBV18 | CASSPWGVGEQYF | TGTGCCAGCTCACCTTGGGGGGTAGGCGAGCAGTACTTC
- | - | TRBJ2-7 | TRBV6-1 | CASSDPRDYEQYF | TGTGCCAGCAGTGATCCCCGGGACTACGAGCAGTACTTC
few | - | TRBJ2-2 | TRBV9 | CASSPLGIGELFF | TGTGCCAGCAGCCCCCTCGGGATCGGGGAGCTGTTTTTT
- | TRBD2 | TRBJ2-7 | TRBV7-9 | CASSLPASGNEQYF | TGTGCCAGCAGCTTGCCCGCTAGCGGGAACGAGCAGTACTTC
- | TRBD2 | TRBJ2-5 | TRBV28 | CASSYLAVKETQYF | TGTGCCAGCAGTTACCTAGCGGTCAAAGAGACCCAGTACTTC
few | - | TRBJ1-2 | TRBV10-3 | CAIREQGIDYGYTF | TGTGCCATCAGGGAACAGGGTATTGACTATGGCTACACCTTC
- | - | TRBJ2-1 | TRBV3-1 | CASSQDPSSSGNEQFF | TGTGCCAGCAGCCAAGATCCTTCAAGCTCGGGCAATGAGCAGTTCTTC
- | - | TRBJ2-3 | TRBV7-2 | CASSLGIPLTDTQYF | TGTGCCAGCAGCTTGGGGATCCCCCTCACAGATACGCAGTATTTT
- | - | TRBJ2-7 | TRBV3-1 | CASSQDLGFSYEQYF | TGTGCCAGCAGCCAAGATCTGGGCTTCTCCTACGAGCAGTACTTC
- | - | TRBJ1-2 | TRBV20-1 | CSARFGPSNYGYTF | TGCAGTGCTAGATTCGGCCCTTCGAACTATGGCTACACCTTC